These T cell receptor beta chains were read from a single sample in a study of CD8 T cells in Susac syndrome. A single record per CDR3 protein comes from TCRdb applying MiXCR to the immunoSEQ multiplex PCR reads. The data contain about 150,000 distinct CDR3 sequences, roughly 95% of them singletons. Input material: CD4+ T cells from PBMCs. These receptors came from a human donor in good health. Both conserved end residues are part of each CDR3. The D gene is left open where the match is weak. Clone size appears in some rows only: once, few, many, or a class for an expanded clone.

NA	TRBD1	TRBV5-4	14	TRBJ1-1	TGTGCCAGCAGCTTGGGGGGACAGGGGGCTGAAGCTTTCTTT	CASSLGGQGAEAFF
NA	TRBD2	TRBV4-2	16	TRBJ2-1	TGTGCCAGCAGCCAAGCGGGGACTAGCGGGAGGAATGAGCAGTTCTTC	CASSQAGTSGRNEQFF
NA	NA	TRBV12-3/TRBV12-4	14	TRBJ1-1	TGTGCCAGCAGAACTTGGGGGGTGGACACTGAAGCTTTCTTT	CASRTWGVDTEAFF
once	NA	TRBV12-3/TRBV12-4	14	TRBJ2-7	TGTGCCAGTTCGTTGGACCCGAGCTCCTACGAGCAGTACTTC	CASSLDPSSYEQYF
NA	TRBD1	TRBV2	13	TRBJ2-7	TGTGCCATCGAAGACAGGGTCGTTTACGAGCAGTACTTC	CAIEDRVVYEQYF
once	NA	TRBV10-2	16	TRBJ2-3	TGCGCCAGCGGGGTAGTAGGCCCCTTAGGCACAGATACGCAGTATTTT	CASGVVGPLGTDTQYF
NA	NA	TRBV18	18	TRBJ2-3	TGTGCCAGCTCGCTCTGGTCCGGACTAACAACTAGCACAGATACGCAGTATTTT	CASSLWSGLTTSTDTQYF
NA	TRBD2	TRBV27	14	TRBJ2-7	TGTGCCAGCAGTTCCCCGGGACTAGCCGACGAGCAGTACTTC	CASSSPGLADEQYF
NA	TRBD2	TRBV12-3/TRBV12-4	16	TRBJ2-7	TGTGCCAGCAGCCTGAGGGTAGCGGGAGGGCCCCTCGAGCAGTACTTC	CASSLRVAGGPLEQYF
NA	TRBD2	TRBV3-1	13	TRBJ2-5	TGTGCCAGCAAGGGTAGCGGGAGAGAGACCCAGTACTTC	CASKGSGRETQYF
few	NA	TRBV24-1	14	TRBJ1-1	TGTGCCACCAGTGATGGGGGGGTGAACACTGAAGCTTTCTTT	CATSDGGVNTEAFF
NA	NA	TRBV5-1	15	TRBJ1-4	TGCGCCAGCAGCTTGGCCGTAGGTTCCGATGAAAAACTGTTTTTT	CASSLAVGSDEKLFF
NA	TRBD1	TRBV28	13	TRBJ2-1	TGTGCCAGCAGAAAGACAGGGGGCAATGAGCAGTTCTTC	CASRKTGGNEQFF
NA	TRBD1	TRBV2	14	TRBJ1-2	TGTACCAGCAGGCGGACAGGGAGTAGCTATGGCTACACCTTC	CTSRRTGSSYGYTF
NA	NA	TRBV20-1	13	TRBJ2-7	TGCAGTGCTAGAGCGACCGGCGCGTACGAGCAGTACTTC	CSARATGAYEQYF
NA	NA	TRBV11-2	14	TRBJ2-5	TGTGCCAGCAGCTTAGTAGAGGCTGAGAAGACCCAGTACTTC	CASSLVEAEKTQYF
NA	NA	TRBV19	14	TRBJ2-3	TGTGCCAGTAGAGAGATCCGGGGCACAGATACGCAGTATTTT	CASREIRGTDTQYF
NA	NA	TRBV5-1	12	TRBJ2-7	TGCGCCAGCAGCCCGGGACACTACGAGCAGTACTTC	CASSPGHYEQYF
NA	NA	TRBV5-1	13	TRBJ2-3	TGCGCCAGCAGCTTAGGACTCACAGATACGCAGTATTTT	CASSLGLTDTQYF
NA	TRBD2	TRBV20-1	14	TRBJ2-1	TGCAGTGCTCCTCTAGCGGGAGGACTCAATGAGCAGTTCTTC	CSAPLAGGLNEQFF
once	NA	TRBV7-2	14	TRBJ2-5	TGTGCCAGCAGCTTAGTAGCCCTCTTGGAGACCCAGTACTTC	CASSLVALLETQYF
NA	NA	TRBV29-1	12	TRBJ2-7	TGCAGCGTTGTGACTCATTCCTACGAGCAGTACTTC	CSVVTHSYEQYF
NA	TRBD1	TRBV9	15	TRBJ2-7	TGTGCCAGCAGCGACCGGGACAGTGTGACCTACGAGCAGTACTTC	CASSDRDSVTYEQYF
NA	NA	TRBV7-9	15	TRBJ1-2	TGTGCCAGCAGCTTAGGTATGGGGTATAAGGATGGCTACACCTTC	CASSLGMGYKDGYTF
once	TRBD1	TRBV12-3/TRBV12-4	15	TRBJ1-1	TGTGCCAGCAGACCCCGGACAGGGGAGAACACTGAAGCTTTCTTT	CASRPRTGENTEAFF
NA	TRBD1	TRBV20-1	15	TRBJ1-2	TGCAGTGCTAGTTCTCCGCGACAGGGGGCAGGTGGCTACACCTTC	CSASSPRQGAGGYTF
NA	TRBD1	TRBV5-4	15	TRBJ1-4	TGTGCCAGCAGCCCGGGGCAGGGGGCGGATGAAAAACTGTTTTTT	CASSPGQGADEKLFF
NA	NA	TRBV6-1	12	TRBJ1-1	TGTGCCAGCGGCGGTTGGGGGACTGAAGCTTTCTTT	CASGGWGTEAFF
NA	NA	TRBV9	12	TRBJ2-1	TGTGCCAGCAGCATCGACAGTTTAGAGCAGTTCTTC	CASSIDSLEQFF
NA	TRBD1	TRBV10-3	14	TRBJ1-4	TGTGCCATCAGTCCACAGGGGGGTAATGAAAAACTGTTTTTT	CAISPQGGNEKLFF
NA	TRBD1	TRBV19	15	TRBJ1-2	TGTGCCAGTAGTCTAGCAACAGGGGGCTACTATGGCTACACCTTC	CASSLATGGYYGYTF
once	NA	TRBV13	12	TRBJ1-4	TGTGCCAGACTTGGGGGACTCGAAAAACTGTTTTTT	CARLGGLEKLFF
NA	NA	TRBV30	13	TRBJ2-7	TGTGCCTGGAGTGCAGGACTCAGCTACGAGCAGTACTTC	CAWSAGLSYEQYF
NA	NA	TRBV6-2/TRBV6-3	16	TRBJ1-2	TGTGCCAGCAGTTACACCAGATGGGGGGCGAGTGTTGGCTACACCTTC	CASSYTRWGASVGYTF
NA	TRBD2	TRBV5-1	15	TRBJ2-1	TGCGCCAGCAGCACCGCCGGGACTACATCCAATGAGCAGTTCTTC	CASSTAGTTSNEQFF
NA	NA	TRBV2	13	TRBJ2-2	TGTGCCAGCAGTCCTTCGGGTAAAAGGGAGCTGTTTTTT	CASSPSGKRELFF
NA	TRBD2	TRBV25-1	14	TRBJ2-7	TGTGCCAGCGGGAGGGGCGGTAGCTCCTACGAGCAGTACTTC	CASGRGGSSYEQYF